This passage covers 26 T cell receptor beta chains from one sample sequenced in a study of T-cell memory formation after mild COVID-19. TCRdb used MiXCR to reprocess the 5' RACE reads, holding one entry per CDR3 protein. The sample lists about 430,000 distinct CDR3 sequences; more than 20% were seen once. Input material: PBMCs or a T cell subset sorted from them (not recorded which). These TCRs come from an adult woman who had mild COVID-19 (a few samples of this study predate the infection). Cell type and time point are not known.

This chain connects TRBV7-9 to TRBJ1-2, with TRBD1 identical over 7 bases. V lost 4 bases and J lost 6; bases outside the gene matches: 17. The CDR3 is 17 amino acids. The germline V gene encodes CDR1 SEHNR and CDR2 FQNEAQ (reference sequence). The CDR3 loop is CASSSRTGGRDTNGYTF. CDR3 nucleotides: TGTGCCAGCAGCTCCCGGACAGGCGGAAGGGACACTAATGGCTACACCTTC. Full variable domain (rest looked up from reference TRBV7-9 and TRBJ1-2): DTGVSQNPRHKITKRGQNVTFRCDPISEHNRLYWYRQTLGQGPEFLTYFQNEAQLEKSRLLSDRFSAERPKGSFSTLEIQRTEQGDSAMYLCASSSRTGGRDTNGYTFGSGTRLTVV.

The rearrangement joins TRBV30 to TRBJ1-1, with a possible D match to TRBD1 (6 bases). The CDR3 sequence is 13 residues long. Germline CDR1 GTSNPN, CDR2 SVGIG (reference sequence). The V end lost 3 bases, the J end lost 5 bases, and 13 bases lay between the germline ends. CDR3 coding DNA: TGTGCCTGGAGCCGAGGGGGTCAGACTGAAGCTTTCTTT. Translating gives CAWSRGGQTEAFF. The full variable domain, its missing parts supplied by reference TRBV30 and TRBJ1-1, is SQTIHQWPATLVQPVGSPLSLECTVEGTSNPNLYWYRQAAGRGLQLLFYSVGIGQISSEVPQNLSASRPQDRQFILSSKKLLLSDSGFYLCAWSRGGQTEAFFGQGTRLTVV.

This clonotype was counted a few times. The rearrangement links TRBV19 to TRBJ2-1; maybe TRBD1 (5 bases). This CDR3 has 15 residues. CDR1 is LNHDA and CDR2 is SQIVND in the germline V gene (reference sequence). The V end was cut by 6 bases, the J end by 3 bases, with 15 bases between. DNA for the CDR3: TGTGCCAGTAGGCGGACACATAGAAACTACAATGAGCAGTTCTTC. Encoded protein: CASRRTHRNYNEQFF.

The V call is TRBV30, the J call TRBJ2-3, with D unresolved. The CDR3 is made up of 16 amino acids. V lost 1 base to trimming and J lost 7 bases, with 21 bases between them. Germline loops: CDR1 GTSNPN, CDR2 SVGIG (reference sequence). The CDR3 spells CAWSDRASGRVNTQYF. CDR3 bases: TGTGCCTGGAGTGACCGGGCCTCAGGACGTGTGAATACGCAGTATTTT.

The CDR3 region has the DNA TGTGCCAGCACCCCAGCTGGTCGGGGGATGAGGTGGAATTCACCCCTCCACTTT. Translated, it gives CASTPAGRGMRWNSPLHF. V gene TRBV12-3 or TRBV12-4 combines with J gene TRBJ1-6; D might be TRBD1 (5 bases). There are 18 residues in the CDR3. Trimming took off 7 bases at V and 7 bases at J, with 26 bases between the two ends.

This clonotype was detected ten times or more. CDR3 in amino acids: CASSLASRNTEAFF. The CDR3 DNA reads as TGCGCCAGCAGCTTGGCTTCCAGGAACACTGAAGCTTTCTTT. The chain couples TRBV5-1 to TRBJ1-1; D not resolved. CDR1 SGHRS and CDR2 YFSETQ come from the germline V gene. This CDR3 spans 14 amino acids. Trimming removed 0 bases from V and 1 base from J, with 7 bases in between.

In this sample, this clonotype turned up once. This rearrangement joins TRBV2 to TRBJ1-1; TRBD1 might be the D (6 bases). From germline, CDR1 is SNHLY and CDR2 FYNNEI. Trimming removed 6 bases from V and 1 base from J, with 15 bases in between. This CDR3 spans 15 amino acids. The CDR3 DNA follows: TGTGCCAGCAGCGGACAGCCGGTAAAGAACACTGAAGCTTTCTTT. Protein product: CASSGQPVKNTEAFF. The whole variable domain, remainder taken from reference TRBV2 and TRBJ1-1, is EPEVTQTPSHQVTQMGQEVILRCVPISNHLYFYWYRQILGQKVEFLVSFYNNEISEKSEIFDDQFSVERPDGSNFTLKIRSTKLEDSAMYFCASSGQPVKNTEAFFGQGTRLTVV.

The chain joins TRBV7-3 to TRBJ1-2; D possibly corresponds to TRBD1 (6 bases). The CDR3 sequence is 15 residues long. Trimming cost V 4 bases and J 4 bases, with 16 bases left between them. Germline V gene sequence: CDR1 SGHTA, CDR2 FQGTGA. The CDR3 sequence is CASSSYGGLGYGYTF. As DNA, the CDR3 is TGTGCCAGCAGCTCCTACGGGGGGCTGGGCTATGGCTACACCTTC.

The CDR3, as DNA: TGTGCCAGCAGCCCCCTTGGGCAGCGGAGCTCCTACAATGAGCAGTTCTTC. The encoded protein is CASSPLGQRSSYNEQFF. The chain has TRBV13 and TRBJ2-1; tentative D call: TRBD2 (5 bases). The CDR3 covers 17 residues. In germline, CDR1 is PRHDT, CDR2 FYEKMQ (reference sequence). V lost 5 bases, J lost 0 bases, and 17 bases lay in between.

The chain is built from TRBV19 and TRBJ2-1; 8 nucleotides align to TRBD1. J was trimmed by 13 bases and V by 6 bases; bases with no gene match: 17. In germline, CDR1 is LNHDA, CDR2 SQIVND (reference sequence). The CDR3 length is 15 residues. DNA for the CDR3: TGTGCCAGTAGAGGGGAGTGGAACAGGGGGTCCCGCCAGTTCTTC. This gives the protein CASRGEWNRGSRQFF.

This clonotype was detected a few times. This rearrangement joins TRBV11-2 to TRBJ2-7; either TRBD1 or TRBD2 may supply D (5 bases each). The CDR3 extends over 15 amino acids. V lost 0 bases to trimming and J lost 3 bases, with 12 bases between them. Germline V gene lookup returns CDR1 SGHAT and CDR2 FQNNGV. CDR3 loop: CASSLDRDRRYEQYF. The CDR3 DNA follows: TGTGCCAGCAGCTTAGACCGGGACCGGCGCTACGAGCAGTACTTC.

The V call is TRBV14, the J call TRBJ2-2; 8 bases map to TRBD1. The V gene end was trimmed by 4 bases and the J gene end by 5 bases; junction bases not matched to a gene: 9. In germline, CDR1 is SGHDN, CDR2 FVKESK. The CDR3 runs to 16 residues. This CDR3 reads CASSPSDRGATGELFF. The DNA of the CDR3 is TGTGCCAGCAGCCCAAGTGACAGGGGCGCGACCGGGGAGCTGTTTTTT.

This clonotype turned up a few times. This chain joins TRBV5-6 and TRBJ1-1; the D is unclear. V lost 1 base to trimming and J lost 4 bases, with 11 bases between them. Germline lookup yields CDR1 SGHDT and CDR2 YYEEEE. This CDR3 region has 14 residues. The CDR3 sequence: CASSLPTSGTEAFF. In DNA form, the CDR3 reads TGTGCCAGCAGCTTGCCCACAAGCGGCACTGAAGCTTTCTTT.

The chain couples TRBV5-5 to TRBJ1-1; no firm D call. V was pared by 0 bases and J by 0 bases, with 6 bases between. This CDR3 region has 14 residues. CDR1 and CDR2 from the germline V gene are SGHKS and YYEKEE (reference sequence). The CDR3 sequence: CASSLGDLNTEAFF. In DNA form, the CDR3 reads TGTGCCAGCAGCTTGGGGGATTTGAACACTGAAGCTTTCTTT. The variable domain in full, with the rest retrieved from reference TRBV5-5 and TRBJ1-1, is DAGVTQSPTHLIKTRGQQVTLRCSPISGHKSVSWYQQVLGQGPQFIFQYYEKEERGRGNFPDRFSARQFPNYSSELNVNALLLGDSALYLCASSLGDLNTEAFFGQGTRLTVV.

The CDR3 here is CASSSNQGNTEAFF. CDR3 sequence (DNA): TGCGCCAGCAGCTCAAATCAGGGCAACACTGAAGCTTTCTTT. This chain links TRBV5-1 with TRBJ1-1; maybe TRBD1 (5 bases). Per the germline V gene, CDR1 is SGHRS and CDR2 is YFSETQ. This CDR3 is 14 amino acids long. Between the trimmed V and J ends, which lost 3 bases and 2 bases, there was a span of 11 bases.

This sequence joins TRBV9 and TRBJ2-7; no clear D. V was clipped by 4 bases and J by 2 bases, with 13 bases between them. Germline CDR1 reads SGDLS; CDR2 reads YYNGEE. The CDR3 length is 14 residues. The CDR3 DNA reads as TGTGCCAGCAGCCCCAGAAATTCCCCCTACGAGCAGTACTTC. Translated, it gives CASSPRNSPYEQYF.

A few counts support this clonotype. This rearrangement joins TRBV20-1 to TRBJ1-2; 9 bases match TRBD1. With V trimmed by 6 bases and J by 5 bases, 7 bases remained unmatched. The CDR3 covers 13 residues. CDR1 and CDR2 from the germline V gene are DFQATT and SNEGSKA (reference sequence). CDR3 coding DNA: TGCAGTGCAAGGGACAGGGATTCGTATGGCTACACCTTC. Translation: CSARDRDSYGYTF.

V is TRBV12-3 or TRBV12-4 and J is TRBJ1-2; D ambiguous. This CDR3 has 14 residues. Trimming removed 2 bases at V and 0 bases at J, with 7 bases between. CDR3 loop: CASSLKPSNYGYTF. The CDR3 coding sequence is TGTGCCAGCAGTTTAAAACCTTCTAACTATGGCTACACCTTC.

The CDR3 here is CSVGSGVGYTF. CDR3 sequence (DNA): TGCAGCGTCGGATCAGGGGTAGGCTACACCTTC. The chain carries TRBV29-1 and TRBJ1-2; D is possibly TRBD1 (6 bases). Trimming cost V 6 bases and J 8 bases, with 13 bases left between them. The CDR3 contains 11 residues. Germline V gene lookup returns CDR1 SQVTM and CDR2 ANQGSEA.

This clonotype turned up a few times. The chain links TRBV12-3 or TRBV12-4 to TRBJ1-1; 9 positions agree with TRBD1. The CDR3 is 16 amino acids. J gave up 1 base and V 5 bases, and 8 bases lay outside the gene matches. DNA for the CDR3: TGTGCCAGCAGTGGCAGGGGACAGGGCCCGAACACTGAAGCTTTCTTT. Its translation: CASSGRGQGPNTEAFF.

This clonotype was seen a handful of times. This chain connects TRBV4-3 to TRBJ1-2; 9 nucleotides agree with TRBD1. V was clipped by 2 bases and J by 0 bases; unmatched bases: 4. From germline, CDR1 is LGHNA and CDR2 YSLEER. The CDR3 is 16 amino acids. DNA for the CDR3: TGCGCCAGCAGCCAAAGGACAGGGGATCCTAACTATGGCTACACCTTC. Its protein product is CASSQRTGDPNYGYTF.

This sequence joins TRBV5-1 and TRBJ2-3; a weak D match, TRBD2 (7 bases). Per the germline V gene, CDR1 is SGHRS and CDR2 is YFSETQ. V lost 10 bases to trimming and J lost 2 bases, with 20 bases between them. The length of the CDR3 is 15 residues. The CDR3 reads CASSDGGGDTDTQYF. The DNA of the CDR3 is TGCGCCTCGTCGGATGGGGGGGGCGACACAGATACGCAGTATTTT.

CDR3 region: CTSIAGQGFHYGYTF. The CDR3 coding sequence is TGCACCTCGATCGCGGGACAGGGCTTTCACTATGGCTACACCTTC. V usage is TRBV29-1 and J usage is TRBJ1-2; 9 nucleotides agree with TRBD1. Per the germline V gene, CDR1 is SQVTM and CDR2 is ANQGSEA. The CDR3 runs 15 residues.

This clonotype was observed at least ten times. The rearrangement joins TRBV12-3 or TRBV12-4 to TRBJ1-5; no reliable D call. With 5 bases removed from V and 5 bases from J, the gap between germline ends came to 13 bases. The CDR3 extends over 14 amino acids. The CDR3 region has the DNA TGTGCCAGCAGTACCTGGACCGGGGATCAGCCCCAGCATTTT. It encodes CASSTWTGDQPQHF.

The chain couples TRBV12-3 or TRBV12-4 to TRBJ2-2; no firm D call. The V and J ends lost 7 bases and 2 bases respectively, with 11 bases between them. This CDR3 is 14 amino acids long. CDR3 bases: TGTGCCAGCAACGAGGAAGAAAACACCGGGGAGCTGTTTTTT. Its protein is CASNEEENTGELFF.

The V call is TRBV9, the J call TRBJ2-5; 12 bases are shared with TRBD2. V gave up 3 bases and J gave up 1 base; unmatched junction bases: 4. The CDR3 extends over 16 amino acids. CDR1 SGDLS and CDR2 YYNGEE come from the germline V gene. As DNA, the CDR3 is TGTGCCAGCAGCGGTCTAGCGGGGGGGCCCCAAGAGACCCAGTACTTC. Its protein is CASSGLAGGPQETQYF.